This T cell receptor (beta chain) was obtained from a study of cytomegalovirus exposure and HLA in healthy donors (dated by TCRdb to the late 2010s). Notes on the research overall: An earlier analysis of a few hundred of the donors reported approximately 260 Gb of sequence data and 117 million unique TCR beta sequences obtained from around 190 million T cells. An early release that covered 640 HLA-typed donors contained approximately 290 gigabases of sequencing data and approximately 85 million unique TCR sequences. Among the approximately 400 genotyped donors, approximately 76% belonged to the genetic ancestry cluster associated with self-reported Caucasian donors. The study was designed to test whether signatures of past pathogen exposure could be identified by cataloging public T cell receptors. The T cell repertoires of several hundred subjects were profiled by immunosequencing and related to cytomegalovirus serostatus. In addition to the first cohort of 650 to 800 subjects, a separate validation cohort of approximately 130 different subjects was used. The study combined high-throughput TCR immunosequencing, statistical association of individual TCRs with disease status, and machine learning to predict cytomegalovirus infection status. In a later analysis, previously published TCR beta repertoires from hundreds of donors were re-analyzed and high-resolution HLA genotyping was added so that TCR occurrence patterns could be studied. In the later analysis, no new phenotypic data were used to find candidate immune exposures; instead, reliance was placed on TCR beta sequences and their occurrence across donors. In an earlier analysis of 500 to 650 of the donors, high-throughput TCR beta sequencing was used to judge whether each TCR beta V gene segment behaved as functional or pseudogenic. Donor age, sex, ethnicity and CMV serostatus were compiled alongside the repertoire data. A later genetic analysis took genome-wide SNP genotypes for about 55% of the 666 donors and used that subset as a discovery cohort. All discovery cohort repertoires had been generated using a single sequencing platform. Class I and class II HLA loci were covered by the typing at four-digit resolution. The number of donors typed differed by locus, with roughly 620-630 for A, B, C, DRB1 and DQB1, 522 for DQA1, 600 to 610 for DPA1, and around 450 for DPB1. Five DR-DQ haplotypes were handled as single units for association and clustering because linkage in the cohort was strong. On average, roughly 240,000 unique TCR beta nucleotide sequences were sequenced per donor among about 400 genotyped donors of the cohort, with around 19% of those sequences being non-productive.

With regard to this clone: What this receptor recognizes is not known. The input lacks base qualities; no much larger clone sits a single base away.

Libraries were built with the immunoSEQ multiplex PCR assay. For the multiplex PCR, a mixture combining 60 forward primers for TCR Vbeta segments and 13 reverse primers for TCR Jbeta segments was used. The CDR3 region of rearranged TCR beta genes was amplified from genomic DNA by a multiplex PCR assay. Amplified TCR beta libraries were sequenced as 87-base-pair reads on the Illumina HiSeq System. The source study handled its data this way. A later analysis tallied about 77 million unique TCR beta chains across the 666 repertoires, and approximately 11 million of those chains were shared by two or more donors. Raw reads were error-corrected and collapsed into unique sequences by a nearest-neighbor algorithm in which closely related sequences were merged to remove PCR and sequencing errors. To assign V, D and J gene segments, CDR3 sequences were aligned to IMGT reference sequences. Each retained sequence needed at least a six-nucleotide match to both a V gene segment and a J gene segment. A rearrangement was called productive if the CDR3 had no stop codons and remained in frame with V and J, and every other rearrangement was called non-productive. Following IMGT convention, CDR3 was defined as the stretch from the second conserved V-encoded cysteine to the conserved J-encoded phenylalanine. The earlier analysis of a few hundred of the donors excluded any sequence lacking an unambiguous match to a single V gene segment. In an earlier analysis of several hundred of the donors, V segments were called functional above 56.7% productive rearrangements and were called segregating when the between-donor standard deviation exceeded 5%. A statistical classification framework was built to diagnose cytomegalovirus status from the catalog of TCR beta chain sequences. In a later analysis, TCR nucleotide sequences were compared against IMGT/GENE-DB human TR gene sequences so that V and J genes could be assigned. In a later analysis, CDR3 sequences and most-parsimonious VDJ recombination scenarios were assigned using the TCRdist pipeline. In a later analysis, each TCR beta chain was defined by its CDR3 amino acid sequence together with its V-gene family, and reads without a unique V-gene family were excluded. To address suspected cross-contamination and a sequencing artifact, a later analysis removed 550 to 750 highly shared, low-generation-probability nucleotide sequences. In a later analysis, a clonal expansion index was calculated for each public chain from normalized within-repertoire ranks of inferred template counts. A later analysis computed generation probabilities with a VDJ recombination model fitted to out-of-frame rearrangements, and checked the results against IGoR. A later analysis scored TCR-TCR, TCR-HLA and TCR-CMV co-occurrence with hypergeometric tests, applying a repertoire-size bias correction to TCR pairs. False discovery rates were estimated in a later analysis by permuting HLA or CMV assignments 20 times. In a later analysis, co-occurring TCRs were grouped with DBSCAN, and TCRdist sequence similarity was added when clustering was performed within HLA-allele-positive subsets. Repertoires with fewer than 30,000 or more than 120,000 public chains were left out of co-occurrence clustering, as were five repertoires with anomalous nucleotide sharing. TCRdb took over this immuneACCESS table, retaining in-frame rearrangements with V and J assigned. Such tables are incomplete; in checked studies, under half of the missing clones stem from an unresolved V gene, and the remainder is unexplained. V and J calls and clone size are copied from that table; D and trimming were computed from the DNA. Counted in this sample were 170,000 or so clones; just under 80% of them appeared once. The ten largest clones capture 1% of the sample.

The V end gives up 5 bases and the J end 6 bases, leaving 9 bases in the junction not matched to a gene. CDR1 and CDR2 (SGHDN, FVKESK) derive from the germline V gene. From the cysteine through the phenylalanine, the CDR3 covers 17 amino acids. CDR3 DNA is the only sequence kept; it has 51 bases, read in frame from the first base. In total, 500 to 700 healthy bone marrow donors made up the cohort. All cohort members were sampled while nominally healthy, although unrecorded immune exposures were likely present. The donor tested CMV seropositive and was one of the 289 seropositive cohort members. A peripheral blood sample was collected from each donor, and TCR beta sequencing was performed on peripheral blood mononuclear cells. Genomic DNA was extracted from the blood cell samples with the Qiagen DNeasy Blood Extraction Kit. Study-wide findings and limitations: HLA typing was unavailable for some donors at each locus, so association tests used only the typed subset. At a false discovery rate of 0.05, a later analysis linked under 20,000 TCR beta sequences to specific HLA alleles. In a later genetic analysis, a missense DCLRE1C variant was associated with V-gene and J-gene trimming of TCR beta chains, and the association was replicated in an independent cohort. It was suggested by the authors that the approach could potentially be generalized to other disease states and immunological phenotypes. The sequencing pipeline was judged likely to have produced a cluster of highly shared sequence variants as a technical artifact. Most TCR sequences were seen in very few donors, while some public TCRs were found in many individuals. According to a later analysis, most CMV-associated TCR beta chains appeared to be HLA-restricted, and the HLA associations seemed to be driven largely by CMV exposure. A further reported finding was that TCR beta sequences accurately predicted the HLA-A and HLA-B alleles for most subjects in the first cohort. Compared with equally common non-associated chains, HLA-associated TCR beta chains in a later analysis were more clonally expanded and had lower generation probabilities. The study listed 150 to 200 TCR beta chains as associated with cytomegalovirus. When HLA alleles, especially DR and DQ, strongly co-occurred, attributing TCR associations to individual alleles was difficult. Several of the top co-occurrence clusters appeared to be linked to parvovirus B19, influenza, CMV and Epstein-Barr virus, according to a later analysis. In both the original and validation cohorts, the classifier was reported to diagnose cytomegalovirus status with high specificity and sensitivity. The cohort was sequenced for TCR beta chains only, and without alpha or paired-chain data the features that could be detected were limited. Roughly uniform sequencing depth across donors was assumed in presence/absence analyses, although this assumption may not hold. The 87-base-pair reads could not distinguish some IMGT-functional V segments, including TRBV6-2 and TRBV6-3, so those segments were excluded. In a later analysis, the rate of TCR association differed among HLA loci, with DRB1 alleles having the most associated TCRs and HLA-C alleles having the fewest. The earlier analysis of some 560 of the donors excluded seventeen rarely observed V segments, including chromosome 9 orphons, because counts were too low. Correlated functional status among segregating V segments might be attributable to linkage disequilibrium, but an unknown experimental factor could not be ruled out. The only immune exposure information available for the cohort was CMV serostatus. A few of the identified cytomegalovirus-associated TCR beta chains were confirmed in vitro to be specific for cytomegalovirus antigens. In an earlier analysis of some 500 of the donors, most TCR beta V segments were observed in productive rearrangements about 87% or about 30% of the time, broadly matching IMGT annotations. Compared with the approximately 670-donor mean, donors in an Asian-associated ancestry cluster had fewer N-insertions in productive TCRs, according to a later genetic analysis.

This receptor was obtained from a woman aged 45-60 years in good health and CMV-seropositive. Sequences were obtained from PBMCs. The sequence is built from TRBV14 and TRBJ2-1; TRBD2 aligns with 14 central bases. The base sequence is TGTGCCAGCAGCGGAGGACTAGCGGGAGGAAAATCCAATGAGCAGTTCTTC. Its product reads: CASSGGLAGGKSNEQFF.